These 19 T cell receptor beta chains were sequenced from one sample in a study of blood T cell repertoires in COVID-19. Assay: immunoSEQ multiplex PCR; the TCRdb copy retains only in-frame clones and omits some. The top ten clones hold about 3.5% of a sample with under 300,000 clones, around 82% of them seen once. What was sequenced was PBMCs or T cells enriched from blood (not recorded which). These receptors came from a man aged 45-65 years who had recovered from COVID-19.

V usage is TRBV4-3 and J usage is TRBJ2-5; perhaps TRBD1 as D (5 bases). The CDR3 runs to 17 residues. With 1 base removed from V and 5 bases from J, the gap between germline ends came to 20 bases. Germline CDR1 LGHNA, CDR2 YSLEER. CDR3 protein: CASSQAWTSVIGETQYF. The CDR3 DNA reads as TGCGCCAGCAGCCAAGCGTGGACATCAGTGATCGGGGAGACCCAGTACTTC.

The chain uses TRBV2 and TRBJ2-3; D is uncertain. V lost 2 bases, J lost 8 bases, and 11 bases lay in between. The germline V gene has CDR1 SNHLY and CDR2 FYNNEI. This CDR3 is built from 13 residues. The CDR3 region has the DNA TGTGCCAGCAGTGAAACCGGTATGCTTACGCAGTATTTT. This sequence encodes CASSETGMLTQYF.

The chain employs TRBV19 and TRBJ2-5, with TRBD1 as a possible D gene (5 bases). V was cut by 4 bases and J by 6 bases, with 21 bases left in between. CDR3 length: 16 amino acids. The germline V gene encodes CDR1 LNHDA and CDR2 SQIVND (reference sequence). CDR3 DNA: TGTGCCAGTAGTACCATTGAGAATCAGGGATGGAAGACCCAGTACTTC. It is translated as CASSTIENQGWKTQYF. Filled out from reference TRBV19 and TRBJ2-5, the complete variable domain reads DGGITQSPKYLFRKEGQNVTLSCEQNLNHDAMYWYRQDPGQGLRLIYYSQIVNDFQKGDIAEGYSVSREKKESFPLTVTSAQKNPTAFYLCASSTIENQGWKTQYFGPGTRLLVL.

This clone was detected only a few times. The chain carries TRBV5-5 and TRBJ1-5, with D possibly matching TRBD1 (6 bases). The CDR3 is made up of 13 amino acids. Trimming shortened V by 4 bases and J by 4 bases, and 9 bases separated the two germline ends. CDR1 and CDR2 (germline): SGHKS, YYEKEE (reference sequence). CDR3 region: CASSLQGNQPQHF. CDR3 nucleotides: TGTGCCAGCAGCCTTCAGGGGAATCAGCCCCAGCATTTT.

V gene TRBV25-1 combines with J gene TRBJ2-1, with TRBD2 identical over 7 bases. V gave up 5 bases and J gave up 4 bases; unmatched junction bases: 8. From germline, CDR1 is MGHDK and CDR2 SYGVNS. This CDR3 has 15 residues. CDR3 protein: CASSQGRAEYNEQFF. The DNA for the CDR3 is TGTGCCAGCAGTCAAGGGAGGGCCGAATACAATGAGCAGTTCTTC.

The chain employs TRBV18 and TRBJ1-1; no clear D gene. Germline values: CDR1 KGHSH, CDR2 LQKENI. CDR3 length equals 15 residues. With 0 bases removed from V and 1 base from J, the gap between germline ends came to 9 bases. CDR3 DNA: TGTGCCAGCTCACCACCTTCCAGGTCGAACACTGAAGCTTTCTTT. Translated: CASSPPSRSNTEAFF.

The chain joins TRBV4-2 to TRBJ2-5, with TRBD2 matching over 8 bases. This CDR3 has 13 amino acids. J lost 4 bases, V lost 5 bases, and 3 bases had no gene match. Germline V CDR1 and CDR2: LGHNA, YNFKEQ. DNA for the CDR3: TGTGCCAGCAGCGAGAGCGGGGGAGAGACCCAGTACTTC. This sequence encodes CASSESGGETQYF.

The chain is built from TRBV27 and TRBJ1-1; D gene unclear. Trimming shortened V by 2 bases and J by 5 bases, and 9 bases separated the two germline ends. Germline assignment: CDR1 MNHEY and CDR2 SMNVEV (reference sequence). The CDR3 extends over 13 amino acids. For the CDR3, the DNA is TGTGCCAGCAGTTTAAGAGGGAGAACTGAAGCTTTCTTT. It translates to CASSLRGRTEAFF.

The chain is built from TRBV15 and TRBJ1-6; D ambiguous. Germline CDR1 and CDR2: LNHNV and YYDKDF (reference sequence). The CDR3 runs 13 residues. The ends were cut back, 1 base at V and 9 bases at J, with 7 bases in the middle. Written as DNA, the CDR3 is TGTGCCACCAGCAGAGGCCCCGGTTCACCCCTCCACTTT. Translating it yields CATSRGPGSPLHF.

This sequence joins TRBV15 and TRBJ1-1; D is perhaps TRBD1 (5 bases). Trimming removed 8 bases at V and 5 bases at J, with 15 bases between. The CDR3 covers 13 residues. Germline CDR1 is LNHNV and CDR2 is YYDKDF (reference sequence). This chain's CDR3 is CATLRGEGTEAFF. In nucleotides, the CDR3 is TGTGCCACCCTTCGGGGGGAGGGTACTGAAGCTTTCTTT.

This clone was counted a few times. The chain combines TRBV11-3 with TRBJ1-1; D is possibly TRBD1 (5 bases). The CDR3 runs 13 residues. Trimming took off 2 bases at V and 3 bases at J, with 7 bases between the two ends. Germline V gives CDR1 SGHNT, CDR2 YENEEA. The CDR3, as DNA: TGTGCCAGCAGCTTAAAGGGGTACACTGAAGCTTTCTTT. Its protein product is CASSLKGYTEAFF.

This rearrangement joins TRBV19 to TRBJ1-1, with D perhaps TRBD1 (5 bases). Per germline, CDR1 LNHDA and CDR2 SQIVND (reference sequence). The ends were cut back, 3 bases at V and 2 bases at J, with 10 bases in the middle. This CDR3 is built from 14 residues. Here the CDR3 reads CASSIGGDNTEAFF. CDR3 in DNA: TGTGCCAGTAGTATTGGAGGGGATAACACTGAAGCTTTCTTT.

The chain uses TRBV5-5 and TRBJ1-1; no clear D. This CDR3 is built from 11 residues. The germline V gene encodes CDR1 SGHKS and CDR2 YYEKEE (reference sequence). V lost 3 bases and J 8 bases, leaving 8 bases between the germline ends. The CDR3 sequence: CASSSPAEAFF. CDR3 in DNA: TGTGCCAGCAGCTCCCCAGCGGAAGCTTTCTTT.

The V gene is TRBV20-1, the J gene TRBJ2-5; D unclear. The V end lost 3 bases, the J end lost 1 base, and 3 bases lay between the germline ends. Germline values: CDR1 DFQATT, CDR2 SNEGSKA (reference sequence). The CDR3 runs to 11 residues. For the CDR3, the DNA is TGCAGTGCTAGGGCCCAAGAGACCCAGTACTTC. Translated, it gives CSARAQETQYF.

The chain links TRBV3-1 (or the pseudogene TRBV3-2) to TRBJ1-3; D is ambiguous. Trimming removed 0 bases at V and 0 bases at J, with 9 bases between. CDR3 size: 16 residues. Per the germline V gene, CDR1 is LGHDT and CDR2 is YNNKEL (reference sequence). The CDR3 nucleotides read TGTGCCAGCAGCCAAGAGGGCCGGATCTCTGGAAACACCATATATTTT. Amino acid sequence: CASSQEGRISGNTIYF.

About this clone: The CDR3 end shows no conserved phenylalanine or tryptophan, and so a read error is likely. Because the CDR3's place on the DNA is in doubt, the DNA is left out and the CDR3 is given as listed by TCRdb. This chain connects TRBV18 to TRBJ1-2; no check of the table's D call, TRBD1, against the DNA was made. The CDR3 contains 13 residues when both ends are counted. Germline V gene lookup returns CDR1 KGHSH and CDR2 LQKENI. CDR3 region: CASSPAEDRRRIY.

This clone was observed once. The rearrangement links TRBV19 to TRBJ1-5; 8 bases are a match to TRBD1. V lost 7 bases and J lost 2; bases outside the gene matches: 7. This CDR3 is built from 15 residues. Germline lookup yields CDR1 LNHDA and CDR2 SQIVND (reference sequence). CDR3: CASTEATGGNQPQHF. The CDR3 DNA is TGTGCCAGTACCGAAGCGACAGGGGGCAATCAGCCCCAGCATTTT.

The chain employs TRBV29-1 and TRBJ2-7, with a possible D match to TRBD1 (5 bases). The CDR3 is made up of 13 amino acids. V dropped 4 bases and J dropped 0 bases, with 10 bases sitting between them. Germline CDR1 SQVTM, CDR2 ANQGSEA. The CDR3 nucleotides are TGCAGCGTTGCAGGGTTCAACTCCTACGAGCAGTACTTC. It yields the protein CSVAGFNSYEQYF.

The chain carries TRBV7-9 and TRBJ2-7, with D uncertain. Between the trimmed V and J ends, which lost 5 bases and 4 bases, there was a span of 18 bases. The germline CDR1 and CDR2 sequences are SEHNR and FQNEAQ (reference sequence). The CDR3 extends over 15 amino acids. CDR3 bases: TGTGCCAGCAGCCCTGAACCGACACCCCAATACGAGCAGTACTTC. Translated: CASSPEPTPQYEQYF.